These 7 T cell receptor beta chains originate from one sample sequenced in a study of technical replicates of blood from several donors. Profiled with immunoSEQ multiplex PCR; TCRdb holds only in-frame clones, not every one. The sample yields 55,000 to 75,000 clones, 91% seen once. Sequencing was done on a sample of PBMCs. Source of these receptors: a human donor in good health. Some clones in this sample may be carry-over from other donors' samples.

A note on this clone: The same CDR3 can be traced to other DNA sequences in this sample. The V gene is TRBV7-3, the J gene TRBJ2-1; 7 nucleotides line up with TRBD1. Germline-derived CDR1 and CDR2 are SGHTA and FQGTGA. The CDR3 consists of 12 residues. J lost 7 bases, V lost 3 bases, and 0 bases had no gene match. CDR3 DNA sequence: TGTGCCAGCAGCTTGACAGGGAATGAGCAGTTCTTC. Translated: CASSLTGNEQFF. Combining the CDR3 with reference TRBV7-3 and TRBJ2-1 gives the whole variable domain GAGVSQTPSNKVTEKGKYVELRCDPISGHTALYWYRQSLGQGPEFLIYFQGTGAADDSGLPNDRFFAVRPEGSVSTLKIQRTERGDSAVYLCASSLTGNEQFFGPGTRLTVL.

This chain joins TRBV11-3 and TRBJ2-1, with TRBD2 matching over 14 bases. Germline V gene data show CDR1 as SGHNT and CDR2 as YENEEA. This CDR3 has 16 residues. V was clipped by 5 bases and J by 10 bases; unmatched bases: 10. In DNA form, the CDR3 reads TGTGCCAGCAGCGCGTGGACTAGCGGGGGGCCCGGGGAGCAGTTCTTC. Translation gives CASSAWTSGGPGEQFF.

The genes are TRBV15 and TRBJ2-7, with D possibly being TRBD1 (5 bases). The CDR3 is made up of 16 amino acids. V lost 1 base, J lost 2 bases, and 15 bases lay in between. Germline CDR1 is LNHNV and CDR2 is YYDKDF (reference sequence). The CDR3 loop is CATSRVFGAIAYEQYF. CDR3 nucleotide sequence: TGTGCCACCAGCAGAGTGTTTGGGGCTATTGCCTACGAGCAGTACTTC. The entire variable domain, with the rest obtained from reference TRBV15 and TRBJ2-7, is as follows: DAMVIQNPRYQVTQFGKPVTLSCSQTLNHNVMYWYQQKSSQAPKLLFHYYDKDFNNEADTPDNFQSRRPNTSFCFLDIRSPGLGDTAMYLCATSRVFGAIAYEQYFGPGTRLTVT.

DNA for the CDR3: TGTGCCAGCAGGCCGGAACAGGGAAAGGAGACCCAGTACTTC. Translated, it gives CASRPEQGKETQYF. The gene calls are TRBV2 and TRBJ2-5, with a possible D match to TRBD1 (6 bases). The CDR3 length is 14 residues. V shed 6 bases and J shed 5 bases, with 16 bases lying between them. Per the germline V gene, CDR1 is SNHLY and CDR2 is FYNNEI.

J is TRBJ1-1 and V is TRBV5-4, with D uncertain. The V end was cut by 1 base, the J end by 2 bases, with 6 bases between. The length of the CDR3 is 13 residues. Germline V lookup: CDR1 SGHNT, CDR2 YYREEE (reference sequence). CDR3 DNA: TGTGCCAGCAGCTTGACAGTAAACACTGAAGCTTTCTTT. Protein product: CASSLTVNTEAFF.

J is TRBJ2-1 and V is TRBV7-9; 11 bases align to TRBD2. Germline CDR1 is SEHNR and CDR2 is FQNEAQ (reference sequence). The V and J ends lost 5 bases and 5 bases, in that order; junction bases with no gene match: 8. The CDR3 covers 16 residues. The CDR3 nucleotides are TGTGCCAGCAGCCCTGATAGCGGGAGGGTTCACAATGAGCAGTTCTTC. Translated, it gives CASSPDSGRVHNEQFF. Variable domain in full (rest from reference TRBV7-9 and TRBJ2-1): DTGVSQNPRHKITKRGQNVTFRCDPISEHNRLYWYRQTLGQGPEFLTYFQNEAQLEKSRLLSDRFSAERPKGSFSTLEIQRTEQGDSAMYLCASSPDSGRVHNEQFFGPGTRLTVL.

The rearrangement joins TRBV18 to TRBJ2-1, with 12 bases matching TRBD2. The CDR3 is 17 residues long. The J segment lost 6 bases and the V segment lost 0 bases, leaving 6 bases of the junction unmatched. Germline CDR1 reads KGHSH; CDR2 reads LQKENI. CDR3 amino acids: CASSPPASGGAFNEQFF. The CDR3 nucleotides are TGTGCCAGCTCACCACCCGCTAGCGGGGGGGCCTTCAATGAGCAGTTCTTC. Filled out from reference TRBV18 and TRBJ2-1, the complete variable domain reads NAGVMQNPRHLVRRRGQEARLRCSPMKGHSHVYWYRQLPEEGLKFMVYLQKENIIDESGMPKERFSAEFPKEGPSILRIQQVVRGDSAAYFCASSPPASGGAFNEQFFGPGTRLTVL.